The 5 T cell receptor beta chains in this list originate from one sample, sequenced in a study of cytomegalovirus exposure and HLA in healthy donors (dated by TCRdb to 2015 to 2018). Library method: the immunoSEQ multiplex PCR assay. For the multiplex PCR, a mixture combining 60 forward primers for TCR Vbeta segments and 13 reverse primers for TCR Jbeta segments was used. The table comes from immuneACCESS by way of TCRdb, which keeps in-frame sequences with V and J called. Part of the clones is missing from these tables; in studies checked, under half for an unresolved V gene and the rest for unknown reasons. In all, the sample holds 150,000 or so clones, and about 83% of those were seen once. Clones ranked in the top ten supply 10% to 15% of the sample. Sequencing input: PBMCs. These receptors originate from a middle-aged man in good health and CMV-seropositive.

V gene TRBV5-1 combines with J gene TRBJ1-2, with TRBD1 as a possible D gene (5 bases). Looked up from germline, CDR1 is SGHRS and CDR2 is YFSETQ. This CDR3 contains 12 residues. Trimming removed 7 bases from V and 4 bases from J, with 11 bases in between. CDR3 nucleotide sequence: TGCGCCAGCTCTCAGGGCGGCTATGGCTACACCTTC. Amino acid sequence: CASSQGGYGYTF. The complete variable domain, with remaining parts taken from reference TRBV5-1 and TRBJ1-2, reads KAGVTQTPRYLIKTRGQQVTLSCSPISGHRSVSWYQQTPGQGLQFLFEYFSETQRNKGNFPGRFSGRQFSNSRSEMNVSTLELGDSALYLCASSQGGYGYTFGSGTRLTVV.

The V call is TRBV6-5, the J call TRBJ2-3; 8 bases map to TRBD2. V gave up 2 bases and J gave up 4 bases; unmatched junction bases: 5. Germline CDR1 MNHEY, CDR2 SVGAGI. The CDR3 spans 15 residues. The CDR3 DNA reads as TGTGCCAGCAGTTACGAGGGGACTAGAGCAGATACGCAGTATTTT. It is translated as CASSYEGTRADTQYF.

This clone came up a few times. The CDR3 region is CASSRGQGGEKLFF. The CDR3 DNA reads as TGTGCCAGCTCAAGAGGGCAGGGAGGCGAAAAACTGTTTTTT. The V gene is TRBV9, the J gene TRBJ1-4; D perhaps matches TRBD1 (5 bases). The CDR3 covers 14 residues. With 7 bases removed from V and 8 bases from J, the gap between germline ends came to 18 bases. Germline V gives CDR1 SGDLS, CDR2 YYNGEE.

The gene calls are TRBV6-5 and TRBJ1-4; no clear D gene. This CDR3 region has 15 residues. CDR1 and CDR2 (germline): MNHEY, SVGAGI. V shed 2 bases and J shed 2 bases, with 9 bases lying between them. The CDR3 loop reads CASSYPETTNEKLFF. The CDR3 nucleotides read TGTGCCAGCAGTTACCCGGAGACTACTAATGAAAAACTGTTTTTT.

The genes are TRBV27 and TRBJ2-1; the match to TRBD2 covers 11 bases. J was trimmed by 5 bases and V by 6 bases; bases with no gene match: 6. The CDR3 loop spans 15 amino acids. Germline V gene lookup returns CDR1 MNHEY and CDR2 SMNVEV (reference sequence). CDR3 nucleotide sequence: TGTGCCAGCAGCCAGACTAGCGGGATACACAATGAGCAGTTCTTC. Its translation is CASSQTSGIHNEQFF.